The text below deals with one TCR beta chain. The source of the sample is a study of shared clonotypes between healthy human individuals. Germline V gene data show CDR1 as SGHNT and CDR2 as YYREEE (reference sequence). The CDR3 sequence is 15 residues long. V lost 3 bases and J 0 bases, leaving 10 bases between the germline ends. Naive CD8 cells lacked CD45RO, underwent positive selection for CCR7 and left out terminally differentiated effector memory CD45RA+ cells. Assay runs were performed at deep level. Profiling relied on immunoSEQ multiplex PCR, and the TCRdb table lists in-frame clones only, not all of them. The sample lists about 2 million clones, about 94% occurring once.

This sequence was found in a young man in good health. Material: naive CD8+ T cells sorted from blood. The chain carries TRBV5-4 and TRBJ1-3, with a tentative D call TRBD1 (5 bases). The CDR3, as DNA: TGTGCCAGCAGCTCAGGGTCCCCCTCTGGAAACACCATATATTTT. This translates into CASSSGSPSGNTIYF.